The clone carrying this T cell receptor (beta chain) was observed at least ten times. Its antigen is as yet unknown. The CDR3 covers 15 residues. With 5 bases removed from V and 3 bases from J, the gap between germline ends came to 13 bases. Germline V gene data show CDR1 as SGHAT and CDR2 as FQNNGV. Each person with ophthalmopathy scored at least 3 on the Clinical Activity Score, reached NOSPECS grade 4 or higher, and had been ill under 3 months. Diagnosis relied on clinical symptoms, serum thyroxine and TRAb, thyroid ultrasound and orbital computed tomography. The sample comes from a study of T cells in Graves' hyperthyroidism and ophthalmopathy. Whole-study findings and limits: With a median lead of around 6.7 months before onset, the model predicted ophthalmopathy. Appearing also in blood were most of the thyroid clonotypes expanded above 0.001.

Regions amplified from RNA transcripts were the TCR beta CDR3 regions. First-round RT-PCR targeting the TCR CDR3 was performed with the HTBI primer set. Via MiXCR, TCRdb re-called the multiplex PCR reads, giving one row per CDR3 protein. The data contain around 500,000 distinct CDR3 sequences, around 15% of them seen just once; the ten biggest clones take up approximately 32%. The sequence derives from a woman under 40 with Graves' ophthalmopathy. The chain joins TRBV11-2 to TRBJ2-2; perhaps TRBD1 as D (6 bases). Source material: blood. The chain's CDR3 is CASSQDRFYTGELFF. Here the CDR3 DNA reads TGTGCCAGCAGCCAAGACAGGTTCTACACCGGGGAGCTGTTTTTT.